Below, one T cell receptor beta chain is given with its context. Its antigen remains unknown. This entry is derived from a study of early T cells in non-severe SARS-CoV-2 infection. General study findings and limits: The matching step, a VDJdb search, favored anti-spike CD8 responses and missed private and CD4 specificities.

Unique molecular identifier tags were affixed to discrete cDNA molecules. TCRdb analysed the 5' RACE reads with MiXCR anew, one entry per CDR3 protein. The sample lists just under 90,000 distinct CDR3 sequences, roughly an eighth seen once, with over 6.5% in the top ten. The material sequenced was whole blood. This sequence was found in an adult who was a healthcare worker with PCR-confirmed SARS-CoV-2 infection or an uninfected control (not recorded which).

CDR3 nucleotides: TGCGCCAGCAGTGAGTCGTACAGTGGCTCACCCCTCCACTTT. Translation gives CASSESYSGSPLHF. The chain employs TRBV10-1 and TRBJ1-6; no definite D call. The CDR3 has 14 residues. Germline V lookup: CDR1 WNHNN, CDR2 SYGVQD (reference sequence). Trimming removed 0 bases from V and 10 bases from J, with 10 bases in between.